The TCR beta chain under discussion was sequenced for a study of T cell changes during pregnancy in multiple sclerosis. TCRdb keeps only in-frame clones here, not all; method: immunoSEQ multiplex PCR. Here the sample spans approximately 60,000 clones, under 95% being singletons. This clone is a singleton in its sample. From germline, CDR1 is MNHEY and CDR2 SVGAGI. The CDR3 contains 15 residues. V gave up 6 bases and J gave up 5 bases; unmatched junction bases: 6. The sample here was peripheral blood, taken after pregnancy. The V gene is TRBV6-5, the J gene TRBJ2-3; TRBD2 matches 12 bases. This TCR derives from a female donor in good health, enrolled as a control in a pregnancy study. This CDR3 is CASSLTSGRVDTQYF. DNA of the CDR3: TGTGCCAGCAGCTTGACTAGCGGGAGAGTAGATACGCAGTATTTT.